The sample holds a few counts of the clone carrying this TCR beta chain. What it binds is unknown. Amplified TCR beta CDR3 regions came from RNA transcripts. HTBI primers drove first-round RT-PCR of the TCR CDR3. TCRdb reprocessed the multiplex PCR reads via MiXCR and lists one record per CDR3 protein. The table lists 340,000 or so distinct CDR3 sequences, 15% to 20% of them singletons, with roughly 33% in the top ten. Each patient was aged 18 to 65 and had newly diagnosed hyperthyroidism of under 2 months' duration. These data belong to a study of T cells in Graves' hyperthyroidism and ophthalmopathy. Study-level background: Blood from the periphery was taken at initial diagnosis, before any treatment. Study-level points and caveats: Among clonotypes expanded in thyroid above 0.001, most were also found in blood. From stable hyperthyroidism, ophthalmopathy was separated by a 13 V-J model.

Germline V gene lookup returns CDR1 MDHEN and CDR2 SYDVKM. This CDR3 has 14 residues. After removal of 7 bases from V and 5 bases from J, the junction contained 9 bases not matched to a gene. The rearrangement links TRBV28 to TRBJ1-2; 8 bases agree with TRBD1. Input material: blood. The TCR comes from a man younger than 40 with Graves' hyperthyroidism. CDR3 residues: CASIQGAREYGYTF. CDR3 bases: TGTGCCAGCATCCAGGGGGCGCGAGAATATGGCTACACCTTC.